This TCR beta chain appears in the sequencing data of a study of T-cell reconstitution after alpha-beta-depleted transplantation in children. Germline loops: CDR1 SGHTA, CDR2 FQGNSA. The CDR3 has 12 amino acids. Trimming removed 5 bases at V and 6 bases at J, with 11 bases between. Unique molecular identifiers were used in preparing the TCRbeta library. MiXCR, applied by TCRdb to the PCR reads, yields one record per CDR3 protein. The profile shows hundreds of thousands of distinct CDR3 sequences, under 9.5% of them singletons. This clonotype was observed a handful of times. The sequence was collected from a human donor who donated a stem cell graft to a child with acute lymphoblastic leukemia. Sample: PBMCs from the stem cell graft donor, taken from the stem cell graft. This rearrangement joins TRBV7-2 to TRBJ2-7; either TRBD1 or TRBD2 may fit D (5 bases each). The CDR3 DNA sequence: TGTGCCAGCAGCCAAACTAGGGGCGAGCAGTACTTC. The encoded protein is CASSQTRGEQYF.